The 9 T cell receptor beta chains below were found in one sample sequenced in a study of blood T cell repertoires in COVID-19. Here immunoSEQ multiplex PCR was the method, and the copy in TCRdb shows in-frame clones only, minus some. Here the sample spans approximately 280,000 clones, roughly 86% being singletons. Sequencing used peripheral blood. The receptors originated from a man aged 18 to 29 with active or convalescent COVID-19.

The chain recombines TRBV5-1 with TRBJ2-1; D might be TRBD2 (7 bases). This CDR3 has 14 residues. Trimming left V 4 bases short and J 9 bases short, with 17 bases between. Germline CDR1 is SGHRS and CDR2 is YFSETQ. Here the CDR3 reads CASSPIAGASEQFF. Written as DNA, the CDR3 is TGCGCCAGCAGCCCCATTGCGGGGGCGTCTGAGCAGTTCTTC.

This clone showed up just once. The rearrangement joins TRBV9 to TRBJ2-7; 7 bases match TRBD1. The CDR3 extends over 14 amino acids. Germline CDR1 reads SGDLS; CDR2 reads YYNGEE. Unmatched junction bases numbered 7, after V lost 4 bases and J lost 3 bases. CDR3 sequence reads: CASSTGDNGYEQYF. For the CDR3, the DNA is TGTGCCAGCAGCACAGGGGACAATGGCTACGAGCAGTACTTC.

In regard to this clone: Other DNA sequences in this sample translate to the same CDR3. V usage is TRBV18 and J usage is TRBJ2-5; D is ambiguous. Between the trimmed V and J ends, which lost 3 bases and 5 bases, there was a span of 7 bases. Germline loops: CDR1 KGHSH, CDR2 LQKENI. This CDR3 spans 12 amino acids. The DNA for the CDR3 is TGTGCCAGCTCACCTTCGAGGGAGACCCAGTACTTC. Translating gives CASSPSRETQYF.

The chain employs TRBV3-1 (or the pseudogene TRBV3-2) and TRBJ2-7, with D possibly being TRBD1 (6 bases). This CDR3 has 13 residues. CDR1 and CDR2 (germline): LGHDT, YNNKEL (reference sequence). V lost 3 bases and J 5 bases, leaving 11 bases between the germline ends. The CDR3 sequence: CASSHGGTHEQYF. Written as DNA, the CDR3 is TGTGCCAGCAGCCATGGGGGCACGCACGAGCAGTACTTC.

This clone was detected a few times. The chain links TRBV10-3 to TRBJ2-2, with 14 bases lining up with TRBD2. In germline, CDR1 is ENHRY, CDR2 SYGVKD. Trimming removed 2 bases from V and 4 bases from J; junction bases left unmatched: 3. This CDR3 has 17 residues. CDR3 in DNA: TGTGCCATCAGTGAGCCGACTAGCGGGGGGGCCACCGGGGAGCTGTTTTTT. It encodes CAISEPTSGGATGELFF.

This chain joins TRBV5-8 and TRBJ1-1; TRBD1 matches 8 bases. Germline V gene sequence: CDR1 SGHTS, CDR2 YDEGEE. The V and J ends lost 5 bases and 5 bases, in that order; junction bases with no gene match: 8. There are 14 residues in the CDR3. CDR3 protein: CASRIKQGGTEAFF. CDR3 bases: TGTGCCAGCAGAATAAAACAGGGGGGTACTGAAGCTTTCTTT.

This chain joins TRBV6-5 and TRBJ1-2; 10 bases match TRBD1. V dropped 5 bases and J dropped 5; count of bases not matched to a gene: 8. The CDR3 is 15 amino acids. CDR1 is MNHEY and CDR2 is SVGAGI in the germline V gene. As DNA, the CDR3 is TGTGCCAGCAGTCCCCAGGGACAGGGGATTTATGGCTACACCTTC. It yields the protein CASSPQGQGIYGYTF.

The CDR3 bases are TGTGCCAGCAGCGCCGGACTAGTCAATGAGCAGTTCTTC. This sequence encodes CASSAGLVNEQFF. The V and J genes are TRBV7-9 and TRBJ2-1; 7 bases map to TRBD2. J lost 6 bases, V lost 5 bases, and 4 bases had no gene match. Germline values: CDR1 SEHNR, CDR2 FQNEAQ (reference sequence). The CDR3 loop spans 13 amino acids.

The V call is TRBV7-9, the J call TRBJ1-3; D is perhaps TRBD1 (6 bases). CDR1 is SEHNR and CDR2 is FQNEAQ in the germline V gene (reference sequence). V lost 1 base and J 4 bases, leaving 11 bases between the germline ends. The CDR3 has 15 amino acids. The CDR3 region has the DNA TGTGCCAGCAGCTTAGGGACAGCGAAAGGAAACACCATATATTTT. This encodes CASSLGTAKGNTIYF.